This TCR beta chain was found in a study of early T cells in non-severe SARS-CoV-2 infection. Looking at the study overall: The authors sequenced bulk RNA from unsorted whole blood, leaving chains unpaired.

This clonotype appeared a few times. Tagging with unique molecular identifiers was applied to individual cDNA molecules. TCRdb reanalysed the 5' RACE reads using MiXCR and keeps one entry per CDR3 protein. The data show 60,000 to 75,000 distinct CDR3 sequences, about 12% seen once. The CDR3 extends over 15 amino acids. V lost 2 bases and J 0 bases, leaving 10 bases between the germline ends. CDR1 and CDR2 from the germline V gene are MGHRA and YSYEKL. The sequenced sample consisted of whole blood. The source is an adult who was a healthcare worker with PCR-confirmed SARS-CoV-2 infection or an uninfected control (not recorded which). The rearrangement joins TRBV4-1 to TRBJ1-1, with D possibly being TRBD1 (5 bases). CDR3 bases: TGCGCCAGCAGCCAATCCGGGGCCATGAACACTGAAGCTTTCTTT. It specifies CASSQSGAMNTEAFF.